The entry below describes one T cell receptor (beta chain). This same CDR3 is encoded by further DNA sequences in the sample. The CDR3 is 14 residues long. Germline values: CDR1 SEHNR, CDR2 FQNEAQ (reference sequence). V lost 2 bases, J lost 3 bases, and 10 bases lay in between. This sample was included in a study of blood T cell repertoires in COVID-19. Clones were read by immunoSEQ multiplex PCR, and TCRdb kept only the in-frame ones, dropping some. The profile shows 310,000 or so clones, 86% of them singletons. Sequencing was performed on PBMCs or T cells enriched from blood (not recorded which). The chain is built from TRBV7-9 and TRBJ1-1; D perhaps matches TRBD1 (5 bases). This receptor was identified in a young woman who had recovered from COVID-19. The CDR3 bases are TGTGCCAGCAGCTTACTACAAGGGGACACTGAAGCTTTCTTT. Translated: CASSLLQGDTEAFF. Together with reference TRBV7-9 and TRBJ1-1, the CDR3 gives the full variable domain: DTGVSQNPRHKITKRGQNVTFRCDPISEHNRLYWYRQTLGQGPEFLTYFQNEAQLEKSRLLSDRFSAERPKGSFSTLEIQRTEQGDSAMYLCASSLLQGDTEAFFGQGTRLTVV.